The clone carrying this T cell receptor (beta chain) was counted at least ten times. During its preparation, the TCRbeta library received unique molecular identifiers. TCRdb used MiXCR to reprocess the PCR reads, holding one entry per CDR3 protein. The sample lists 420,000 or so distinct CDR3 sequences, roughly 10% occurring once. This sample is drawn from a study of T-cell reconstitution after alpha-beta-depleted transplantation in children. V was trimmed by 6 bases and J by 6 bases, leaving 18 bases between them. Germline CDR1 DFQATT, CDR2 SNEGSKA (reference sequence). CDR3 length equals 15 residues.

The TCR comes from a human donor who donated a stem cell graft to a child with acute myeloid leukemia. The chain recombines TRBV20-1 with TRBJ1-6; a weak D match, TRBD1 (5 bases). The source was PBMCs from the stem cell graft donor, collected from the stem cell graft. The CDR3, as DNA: TGCAGTGCCCCATGGGCGGGGGGAGTTAATTCACCCCTCCACTTT. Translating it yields CSAPWAGGVNSPLHF.